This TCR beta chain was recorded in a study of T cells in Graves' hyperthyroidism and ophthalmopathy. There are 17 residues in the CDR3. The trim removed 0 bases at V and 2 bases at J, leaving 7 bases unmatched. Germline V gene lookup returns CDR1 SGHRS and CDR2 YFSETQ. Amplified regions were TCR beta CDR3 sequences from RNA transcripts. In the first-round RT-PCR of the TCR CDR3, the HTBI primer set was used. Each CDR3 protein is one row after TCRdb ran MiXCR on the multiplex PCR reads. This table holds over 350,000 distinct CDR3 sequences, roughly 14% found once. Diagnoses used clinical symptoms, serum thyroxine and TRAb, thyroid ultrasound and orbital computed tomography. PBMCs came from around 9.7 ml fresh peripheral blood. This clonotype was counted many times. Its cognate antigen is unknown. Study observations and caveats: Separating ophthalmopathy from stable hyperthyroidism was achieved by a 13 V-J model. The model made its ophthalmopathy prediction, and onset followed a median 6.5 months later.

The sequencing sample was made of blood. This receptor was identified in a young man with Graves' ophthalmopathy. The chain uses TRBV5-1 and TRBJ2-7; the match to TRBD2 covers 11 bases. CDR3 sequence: CASSLAPGTSGAYEQYF. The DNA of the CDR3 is TGCGCCAGCAGCTTGGCCCCCGGGACTAGCGGAGCCTACGAGCAGTACTTC.